This T cell receptor beta chain was recovered during a study of PD-L1 blockade in urothelial cancer. Turning to the study itself: Samples of blood were analyzed 3 weeks (second dose) and 6 weeks after treatment start.

Assay: immunoSEQ multiplex PCR; the TCRdb copy retains only in-frame clones and omits some. The data hold approximately 100,000 clones, with about 85% observed a single time. Patients had locally advanced or metastatic urothelial carcinoma. There are 15 residues in the CDR3. Trimming took 8 bases from V and 4 from J; bases not matched to a gene: 13. Germline CDR1 and CDR2: GTSNPN and SVGIG (reference sequence). This clonotype originated in a man aged 45 to 65 with urothelial cancer. The specimen comprised PBMCs, sampled around atezolizumab (anti-PD-L1) treatment. The gene calls are TRBV30 and TRBJ2-2; 7 bases are a match to TRBD1. The CDR3 coding sequence is TGTGCCCGCCGACCGGGACAGCTGTTCACCGGGGAGCTGTTTTTT. It yields the protein CARRPGQLFTGELFF.